This TCR beta chain derives from a study of T cell changes during pregnancy in multiple sclerosis. TCRdb's copy holds only in-frame clones and misses some; the assay was immunoSEQ multiplex PCR. The data show roughly 24,000 clones, roughly 90% seen once. The input for sequencing was CD8+ T cells from peripheral blood mononuclear cells, taken in the first trimester of pregnancy. This clonotype was obtained from a female donor in good health, enrolled as a control in a pregnancy study.

The CDR3 protein is CASSQGGSTDTQYF. CDR3 DNA sequence: TGTGCCAGCAGCCAGGGGGGAAGCACAGATACGCAGTATTTT. The V call is TRBV7-3, the J call TRBJ2-3; TRBD1 might be the D (7 bases). The germline V and J ends were trimmed by 5 bases and 0 bases, with 9 bases remaining between them. The germline CDR1 and CDR2 sequences are SGHTA and FQGTGA. The CDR3 spans 14 residues.